This TCR beta chain was observed in a study of T cell responses to AZD1222 COVID-19 vaccine. The germline V gene has CDR1 LGHDT and CDR2 YNNKEL (reference sequence). This CDR3 comprises 15 residues. V lost 6 bases and J lost 7; bases outside the gene matches: 11. Pooling was applied to second doses at about 4 or about 12 weeks. The study's findings and limits: Dominant CD4 TCR responses targeted spike regions 160-218 and 743-854.

Libraries were prepared by immunoSEQ multiplex PCR; TCRdb keeps only in-frame clonotypes and omits some of them. The data show 90,000 to 120,000 clones, about 85% seen once. About this clone: Its antigen is as yet unknown.

The rearrangement links TRBV3-1 (or the pseudogene TRBV3-2) to TRBJ2-7; 11 bases fit TRBD2. The sequences come from peripheral blood, collected 28 days after the second AZD1222 dose. The TCR originated in an adult who received the AZD1222 COVID-19 vaccine. CDR3 protein: CASSSGRAVGREQYF. The CDR3 DNA reads as TGTGCCAGCAGTAGCGGGAGGGCCGTGGGTCGGGAGCAGTACTTC.